This T cell receptor (beta chain) was observed in a study of identical twins (dated by TCRdb to 2016 to 2017). With respect to the entire study: To test whether fetal clonotypes persist, this study deep-sequenced TCR alpha and beta repertoires from monozygotic twins, from unrelated adults of various ages, and from cord blood. To rule out contamination, replicate twin experiments were performed at different times with different library preparation protocols.

The table lists this clonotype with many counts. The specificity of this receptor is unknown. No much larger clone is present one base from it, and per-base qualities are unavailable. Study-wide findings and limitations: Recombination models systematically underestimated out-of-frame TCR alpha sharing in monozygotic twins but agreed with sharing between unrelated individuals. Because the same donors could not be followed over many years, the conclusions depended on cross-sectional statistical analysis. In beta out-of-frame sequences, excess twin sharing was weaker, because having fewer shared sequences lowered the signal-to-noise ratio. Zero-insertion analyses could be partly confounded by invariant T cells such as MAIT and iNKT, although diverse VJ usage argued against such confounding for most clonotypes. Fewer insertions were carried by abundant cord blood beta clonotypes, a similar but weaker trend appeared in young adult naive repertoires, and no such trend appeared in memory repertoires. Compared with coincidental sharing between unrelated individuals, out-of-frame TCR alpha sequences shared between twins showed an excess of sequences with low generation probability.

Receptors were amplified or captured by 5' RACE. The run used an Illumina HiSeq 2000. Template switching added a universal primer binding site, and the final cDNA carried a unique molecular identifier that allowed TCR cDNA molecules to be counted accurately. Specific primers in the conserved constant-segment region were used to synthesize first-strand cDNA for the TCR alpha and beta chains. To control for contamination, each cDNA library was double barcoded with a SMART-Mk sample barcode plus Illumina barcodes. TruSeq adapter sequences and Illumina sample barcodes were added in two successive PCR steps. The Illumina HiSeq platform was used with custom primers to sequence TCR alpha and beta cDNA libraries. The paper's data handling went like this. MiGEC processed the raw reads to extract unique molecular identifiers, while MiXCR was used to determine the CDR3 positions. For each individual, recombination models were inferred using an EM algorithm with the repgenHMM and IGoR tools. Shared clonotypes were analyzed with the tcR package in R, and sharing was normalized by the product of cloneset sizes. To study raw recombination free of thymic and clonal selection effects, out-of-frame nonproductive sequences were analyzed. TCRdb itself trimmed the public reads at Q25 with fastp, ran MiXCR and retained productive beta chains. Rows matching on CDR3 protein sequence are summarized as one entry with the most common DNA and genes. Clone size and V and J calls follow TCRdb, not the original study. Here the sample has 600,000 to 700,000 distinct CDR3 sequences; around 20% occur a single time. The top ten clones comprise about 4.3% of the sample.

Every donor in the study was a healthy Caucasian. The twin cohort comprised three pairs of female monozygotic twins, all aged roughly 18 to 30 years. The RNA used for TCR libraries was isolated from peripheral blood mononuclear cells. The trim is 4 bases for V and 7 bases for J, with a gap of 12 bases between the germline ends. According to the germline V gene, CDR1 reads SGHDT and CDR2 reads YYEEEE. The CDR3 goes from the cysteine to the phenylalanine over 13 residues. Only the CDR3 DNA is retained, 39 bases long and in frame from the first base. These data also featured in a second study, about T cells expressing NK-cell markers. As the second publication notes: TCR beta-chain repertoires were profiled in sorted CD3+CD56+NKG2C+, CD3+CD56+NKG2C- and CD3+CD56-NKG2C+ T-cell subsets from eight donors. Among the eight sequenced donors, only one was HCMV-seronegative, while the other seven were HCMV-seropositive. To restrict sorting to alphabetaTCR-expressing T cells, an anti-gammadeltaTCR antibody was added in several experiments. In five to seven donors, the dominant CD3+CD56+NKG2C+ clonotypes were among the top 10 CD8+ clonotypes and accounted for roughly 1.0-8% of CD8+ T cells. Those dominant clonotypes were again the most abundant among CD3+CD56-NKG2C+ cells in a handful of donors, at roughly 25-65%. It remained unclear whether the expanded NKG2C-expressing T cell clones were specific for HCMV antigens. All eight donors whose samples were sequenced were randomly selected healthy volunteers, three of them men and five women. HCMV serostatus was determined by detecting HCMV-specific IgG in serum with a commercial ELISA kit. Bulk peripheral blood T-cell repertoires were additionally sequenced from unsorted PBMC for a handful of donors. MIGEC was used to demultiplex reads and group the reads by UMI, and MiTCR was used to assemble and quantify clonotypes. To exclude erroneous sequences, only TCR cDNA sequences supported by at least two reads were retained. The tcR package was used for downstream repertoire analysis, with clonotypes matched between fractions based on CDR3 nucleotide sequence plus V segment. VDJmatch was used to annotate antigen specificity against VDJdb, with one amino acid substitution in CDR3 permitted.

Specimen: PBMCs. Recombination joined TRBV5-6 with TRBJ2-1; TRBD2 is possibly the D segment (5 matching bases). The sequence was obtained from a woman aged 18-29 years in good health. The DNA sequence is TGTGCCAGCAGCGTTAGGCGGAGGAATGAGCAGTTCTTC. This translates into CASSVRRRNEQFF.